Listed below are T cell receptor beta chains from one sample, sequenced in a study of blood T cell repertoires in COVID-19. The data were produced by immunoSEQ multiplex PCR, yet TCRdb's version contains in-frame clones alone and is incomplete. The sample consists of 59,000 or so clones, around 79% of them appearing once. Sequencing was carried out using peripheral blood. These receptors came from a woman aged 45 to 65 with active or convalescent COVID-19. CDR3s include the opening cysteine and the closing phenylalanine or tryptophan. A D gene is named only where the DNA matches it firmly. Not every row has a clone size; where given, it reads once, few, many or a size class.

J,D,V,size,CDR3,DNA
TRBJ2-1,TRBD1,TRBV6-5,NA,CASSKRDRGNEQFF,TGTGCCAGCAGTAAAAGGGACAGGGGTAATGAGCAGTTCTTC
TRBJ1-2,NA,TRBV3-1/TRBV3-2,NA,CASSLQQGSHGYTF,TGTGCCAGCAGCCTCCAGCAGGGTTCCCATGGCTACACCTTC
TRBJ1-1,NA,TRBV5-4,NA,CASSLVGRGGDAFF,TGTGCCAGCAGCTTGGTGGGAAGGGGGGGGGACGCTTTCTTT
TRBJ1-6,NA,TRBV27,few,CASSRGQINSPLHF,TGTGCCAGCAGTCGCGGACAGATAAATTCACCCCTCCACTTT
TRBJ1-5,NA,TRBV21-1,few,CASSTGAGGPQHF,TGTGCCAGCAGTACAGGGGCGGGTGGGCCCCAGCATTTT
TRBJ1-2,TRBD1,TRBV10-3,few,CAISESGTGEDYGYTF,TGTGCCATCAGTGAGTCTGGGACAGGGGAGGACTATGGCTACACCTTC
TRBJ2-7,TRBD1,TRBV25-1,NA,CASRGTVYEQYF,TGTGCCAGCAGGGGGACAGTCTACGAGCAGTACTTC
TRBJ1-1,NA,TRBV18,NA,CASSIEQLKGINTEAFF,TGTGCCAGCTCTATAGAGCAGTTGAAGGGGATTAACACTGAAGCTTTCTTT
TRBJ1-5,NA,TRBV6-6,NA,CASSYPPGVQPQHF,TGTGCCAGCAGTTACCCGCCAGGCGTGCAGCCCCAGCATTTT
TRBJ2-3,TRBD1,TRBV18,NA,CASSPEGATGTQYF,TGTGCCAGCTCCCCCGAGGGGGCTACCGGGACGCAGTATTTT
TRBJ1-1,NA,TRBV30,NA,CAWNYRDNTEAFF,TGTGCCTGGAACTACAGGGATAACACTGAAGCTTTCTTT
TRBJ2-5,NA,TRBV16,NA,CASSQSGRQETQYF,TGTGCCAGCAGCCAATCTGGCAGACAAGAGACCCAGTACTTC
TRBJ2-3,NA,TRBV4-2,NA,CASSQESRVSTDTQYF,TGTGCCAGCAGCCAAGAGTCTAGAGTAAGCACAGATACGCAGTATTTT
TRBJ1-1,TRBD1,TRBV7-9,once,CASSLGQGARTEAFF,TGTGCCAGCAGCTTGGGACAGGGGGCAAGGACTGAAGCTTTCTTT
TRBJ2-1,NA,TRBV11-3,NA,CASSGMGTYNEQFF,TGTGCCAGCAGTGGGATGGGGACTTACAATGAGCAGTTCTTC
TRBJ2-4,TRBD1,TRBV7-9,NA,CASSSDRDRNIQYF,TGTGCCAGCAGTTCCGACAGGGATAGAAACATTCAGTACTTC
TRBJ1-4,TRBD1,TRBV12-3/TRBV12-4,NA,CATRDRGHLFF,TGTGCCACTCGGGACAGGGGGCACCTGTTTTTT
TRBJ1-2,NA,TRBV3-1/TRBV3-2,NA,CASSRYSGGYTF,TGTGCCAGCAGCCGATACAGCGGGGGCTACACCTTC
TRBJ1-6,NA,TRBV5-6,NA,CASSQDGGYNSPLHF,TGTGCCAGCAGCCAGGACGGGGGTTATAATTCACCCCTCCACTTT
TRBJ1-5,NA,TRBV10-3,many,CAISEGQTPRQPQHF,TGTGCCATCAGTGAGGGACAGACCCCGAGGCAGCCCCAGCATTTT
TRBJ2-3,NA,TRBV7-2,NA,CASSLSGQLSNTQYF,TGTGCCAGCAGCCTTTCCGGACAGCTCTCGAATACGCAGTATTTT
TRBJ1-1,TRBD1,TRBV27,NA,CASTPTGVNTEAFF,TGTGCCAGCACCCCGACAGGGGTGAACACTGAAGCTTTCTTT
TRBJ2-2,NA,TRBV5-1,NA,CASSLQVPDTGELFF,TGCGCCAGCAGCTTACAGGTTCCGGACACCGGGGAGCTGTTTTTT
TRBJ2-2,NA,TRBV7-6,NA,CASSLARPRVRRTNTGELFF,TGTGCCAGCAGCTTAGCTCGGCCAAGGGTCCGGAGGACGAACACCGGGGAGCTGTTTTTT
TRBJ2-3,NA,TRBV5-1,NA,CASSFTGEDTQYF,TGCGCCAGCAGCTTCACGGGAGAGGATACGCAGTATTTT
TRBJ2-3,TRBD1,TRBV7-6,NA,CASSLQGAPDTQYF,TGTGCCAGCAGCCTTCAGGGGGCCCCAGATACGCAGTATTTT
TRBJ2-1,TRBD2,TRBV24-1,NA,CATSDPRRRLAERHNEQFF,TGTGCCACCAGTGATCCTCGGCGTAGACTAGCGGAGAGGCACAATGAGCAGTTCTTC
TRBJ2-1,TRBD2,TRBV12-3/TRBV12-4,NA,CALGRLAGNEQFF,TGTGCCCTAGGGAGACTAGCGGGAAATGAGCAGTTCTTC
TRBJ1-5,NA,TRBV2,NA,CASSDRQLLNSNQPQHF,TGTGCCAGCAGTGATCGACAGCTTCTGAATAGCAATCAGCCCCAGCATTTT
TRBJ1-5,TRBD1,TRBV28,once,CASRVGQGAYQPQHF,TGTGCCAGCAGAGTTGGACAGGGGGCTTATCAGCCCCAGCATTTT
TRBJ2-3,TRBD2,TRBV29-1,NA,CSVNSPRGLAETTDTQYF,TGCAGCGTTAACTCCCCCCGCGGGCTAGCGGAGACCACAGATACGCAGTATTTT
TRBJ2-7,NA,TRBV18,NA,CASSPTGDEQYF,TGTGCCAGCTCACCAACGGGGGACGAGCAGTACTTC
TRBJ2-2,NA,TRBV3-1/TRBV3-2,NA,CASSRRGGLTTGELFF,TGTGCCAGCAGCCGGAGGGGCGGATTAACCACCGGGGAGCTGTTTTTT
TRBJ2-1,TRBD2,TRBV9,NA,CASSGGTSGMSYNEQFF,TGTGCCAGCAGCGGCGGGACTAGCGGGATGTCCTACAATGAGCAGTTCTTC
TRBJ2-3,NA,TRBV28,NA,CASSLPQFTDTQYF,TGTGCCAGCAGTTTACCACAGTTTACAGATACGCAGTATTTT
TRBJ1-5,NA,TRBV29-1,NA,CSVEERGGQPQHF,TGCAGCGTTGAAGAGAGGGGGGGACAGCCCCAGCATTTT
TRBJ2-2,NA,TRBV4-1,NA,CASSQAEGWGTGELFF,TGCGCCAGCAGCCAAGCGGAGGGCTGGGGAACCGGGGAGCTGTTTTTT
TRBJ2-7,TRBD2,TRBV7-8,NA,CASSWTSGSYEQYF,TGTGCCAGCAGCTGGACTAGCGGGTCCTACGAGCAGTACTTC
TRBJ2-7,NA,TRBV10-3,NA,CATEEDEQYF,TGTGCCACCGAGGAGGACGAGCAGTACTTC
TRBJ1-1,TRBD1,TRBV5-1,NA,CASSLGPLGDRGPEAFF,TGCGCCAGCAGCTTGGGTCCCCTAGGGGACAGGGGGCCTGAAGCTTTCTTT
TRBJ1-3,NA,TRBV5-1,NA,CASSFTGYGNTIYF,TGCGCCAGCAGCTTTACAGGGTACGGAAACACCATATATTTT
TRBJ2-1,TRBD2,TRBV6-5,NA,CASGLAGGYNEQFF,TGTGCCAGCGGCCTAGCGGGAGGGTACAATGAGCAGTTCTTC
TRBJ1-1,NA,TRBV27,NA,CASSFAGRAFF,TGTGCCAGCAGTTTCGCGGGACGCGCTTTCTTT
TRBJ1-6,NA,TRBV2,NA,CASSRDTYNSPLHF,TGTGCCAGTTCCCGGGACACCTATAATTCACCCCTCCACTTT
TRBJ2-1,TRBD2,TRBV7-9,NA,CASSLVYSGISYNEQFF,TGTGCCAGCAGCTTAGTGTATAGCGGGATCTCCTACAATGAGCAGTTCTTC
TRBJ1-4,TRBD1,TRBV11-2,NA,CASSSGTGGYNEKLFF,TGTGCCAGCAGCTCGGGGACAGGGGGTTATAATGAAAAACTGTTTTTT
TRBJ2-1,NA,TRBV7-9,NA,CASSPGGSGSYNEQFF,TGTGCCAGCAGCCCAGGGGGGAGCGGCTCCTACAATGAGCAGTTCTTC
TRBJ1-1,NA,TRBV11-3,many,CASSLPYTEAFF,TGTGCCAGCAGCTTACCGTACACTGAAGCTTTCTTT
TRBJ1-1,NA,TRBV20-1,NA,CSASDRSQVNTEAFF,TGCAGTGCTAGTGACAGGTCTCAAGTCAACACTGAAGCTTTCTTT
TRBJ1-1,NA,TRBV10-2,few,CASSDPDWNTEAFF,TGCGCCAGCAGTGATCCGGACTGGAACACTGAAGCTTTCTTT
TRBJ1-2,NA,TRBV19,NA,CASKSQGEIYGYTF,TGTGCCAGTAAGTCACAGGGTGAAATCTATGGCTACACCTTC
TRBJ2-5,TRBD1,TRBV5-1,NA,CASSFGQAYQETQYF,TGCGCCAGCAGCTTCGGACAGGCTTACCAAGAGACCCAGTACTTC
TRBJ2-7,TRBD2,TRBV19,few,CASSAGLAGLRIGSYEQYF,TGTGCCAGTAGCGCGGGACTAGCGGGACTTCGTATCGGGTCCTACGAGCAGTACTTC
TRBJ2-2,NA,TRBV19,few,CASSIRRGELFF,TGTGCCAGTAGTATAAGGCGGGGGGAGCTGTTTTTT
TRBJ2-2,NA,TRBV9,few,CASSVVSGNTGELFF,TGTGCCAGCAGCGTAGTATCAGGGAACACCGGGGAGCTGTTTTTT
TRBJ1-6,TRBD1,TRBV19,NA,CASSKQGVYNSPLHF,TGTGCCAGTAGTAAACAGGGGGTCTATAATTCACCCCTCCACTTT
TRBJ1-3,NA,TRBV5-6,NA,CASSLVGTHSGNTIYF,TGTGCCAGCAGCTTGGTTGGGACACACTCTGGAAACACCATATATTTT
TRBJ2-5,TRBD1,TRBV5-1,NA,CASSRGQGPQETQYF,TGCGCCAGCAGCCGGGGACAGGGGCCTCAAGAGACCCAGTACTTC
TRBJ2-1,TRBD2,TRBV28,NA,CASISAGGPNEQFF,TGTGCCAGCATCTCAGCGGGGGGGCCCAATGAGCAGTTCTTC